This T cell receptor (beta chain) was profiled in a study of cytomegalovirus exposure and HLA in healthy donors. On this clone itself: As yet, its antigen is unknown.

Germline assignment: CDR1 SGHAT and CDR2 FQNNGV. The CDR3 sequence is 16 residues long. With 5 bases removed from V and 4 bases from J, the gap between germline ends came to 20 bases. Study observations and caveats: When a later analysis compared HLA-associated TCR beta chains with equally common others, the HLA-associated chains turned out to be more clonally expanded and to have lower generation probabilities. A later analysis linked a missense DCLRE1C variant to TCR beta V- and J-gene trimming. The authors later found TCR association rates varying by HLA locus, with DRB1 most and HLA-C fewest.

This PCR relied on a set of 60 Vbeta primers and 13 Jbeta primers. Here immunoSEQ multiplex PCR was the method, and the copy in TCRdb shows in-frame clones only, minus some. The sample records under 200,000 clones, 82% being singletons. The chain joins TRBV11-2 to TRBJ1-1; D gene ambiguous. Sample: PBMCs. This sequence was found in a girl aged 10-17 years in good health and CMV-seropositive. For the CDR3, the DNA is TGTGCCAGCAGCACCCCTAGCAAGGGTGTGGTCACTGAAGCTTTCTTT. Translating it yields CASSTPSKGVVTEAFF.